The sequence of this T cell receptor beta chain was determined in a study of human T cells and chemical hapten exposure. This clonotype was detected a few times. Trimming took 5 bases from V and 1 from J; bases not matched to a gene: 4. There are 14 residues in the CDR3. The germline V gene encodes CDR1 MNHEY and CDR2 SMNVEV (reference sequence). Time point reported: patch test 3, about 24 weeks after DPC sensitization. Documented treatment: therapeutic diphenylcyclopropenone sensitization with weekly scalp DPC. It was unfractionated whole blood from which total RNA was extracted. TCRdb itself ran the RACE reads through MiXCR, one entry per CDR3 protein. The sample holds around 85,000 distinct CDR3 sequences, around 13% seen once.

This TCR was sampled from a woman in her fifties or sixties with alopecia areata. Some clones in this sample may be carry-over from other donors' samples. The chain carries TRBV27 and TRBJ1-1; 7 bases align to TRBD1. The material sequenced was whole blood, taken in connection with sensitization to the hapten diphenylcyclopropenone (DPC). In DNA form, the CDR3 reads TGTGCCAGCAGTGTGGGACAGACGAACACTGAAGCTTTCTTT. It translates to CASSVGQTNTEAFF.